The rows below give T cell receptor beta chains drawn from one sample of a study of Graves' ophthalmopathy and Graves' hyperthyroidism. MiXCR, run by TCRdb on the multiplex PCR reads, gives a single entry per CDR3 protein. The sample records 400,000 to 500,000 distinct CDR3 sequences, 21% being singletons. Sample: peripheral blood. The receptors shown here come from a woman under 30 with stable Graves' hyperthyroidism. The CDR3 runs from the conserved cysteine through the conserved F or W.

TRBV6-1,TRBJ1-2,CASSLDVTNYGYTF
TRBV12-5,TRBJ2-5,CASGLVHKGYPQETQYF
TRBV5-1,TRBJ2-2,CASSLPDRELFF
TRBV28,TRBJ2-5,CASSLPKQETQYF
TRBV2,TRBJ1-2,CASTDRSRSNYGYTF
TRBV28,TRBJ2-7,CASSPTFGQGAHEQYF
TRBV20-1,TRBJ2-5,CSARPWGLAGTQETQYF
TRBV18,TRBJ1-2,CASSPSTGMGGYTF
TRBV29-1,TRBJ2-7,CSVGRGGSGRGEQYF
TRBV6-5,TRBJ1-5,CASSYAHDQPQHF
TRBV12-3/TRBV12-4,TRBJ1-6,CASSLMAGNSPLHF
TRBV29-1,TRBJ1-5,CSVGQGGNQPQHF
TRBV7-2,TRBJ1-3,CASSFRVNRNKPSSGNTIYF
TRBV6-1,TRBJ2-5,CASSKGDRGLVTQYF
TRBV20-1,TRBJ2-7,CSAWTSGSRGTYEQYF
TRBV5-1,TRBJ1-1,CASPALDSRHRVEAFF
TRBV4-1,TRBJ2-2,CASSLQQGGDTGELFF
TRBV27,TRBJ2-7,CASNRDGSSYEQYF
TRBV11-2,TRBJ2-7,CASSPVWAAPYEQYF
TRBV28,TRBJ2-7,CASSLGDVYSYEQYF
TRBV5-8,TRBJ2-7,CASSSDRGRNEQYF
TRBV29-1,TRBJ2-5,CSARTRRETQYF
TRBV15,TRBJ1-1,CATSRVVEGEAFF
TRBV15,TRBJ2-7,CATSRGSEGYYEQYF
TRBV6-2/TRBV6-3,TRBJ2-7,CARGTSGREKNYEQYF
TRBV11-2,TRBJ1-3,CASSPRLPGRSENTIYF
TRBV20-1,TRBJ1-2,CSARDRTGGDAGYGYTF
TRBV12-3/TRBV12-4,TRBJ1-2,CASSFGSLNYGYTF
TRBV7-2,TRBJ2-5,CASSTGGYTQGETQYF
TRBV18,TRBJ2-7,CASSPPRKGQGVSYEQYF
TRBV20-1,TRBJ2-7,CSARDLGGLIYEQYF
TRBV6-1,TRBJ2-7,CASSEATSGPPYYEQYF
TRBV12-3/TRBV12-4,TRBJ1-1,CASSLREGNTEAFF
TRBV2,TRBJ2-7,CASSRGLLYEQYF
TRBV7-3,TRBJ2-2,CASSPVGNAGELFF
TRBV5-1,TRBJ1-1,CASSLGTVMNTEAFF
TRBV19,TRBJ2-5,CASGRQGGETQYF
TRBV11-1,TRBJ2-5,CVSSSRLAGEVPQETQYF
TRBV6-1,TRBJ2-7,CASSEGSYLPTREQYF
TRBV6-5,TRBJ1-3,CASSYRWSSGNTIYF
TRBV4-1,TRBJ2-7,CASSQDVTGGSHEQYF
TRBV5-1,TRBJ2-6,CASSLEGTSGANVLTF
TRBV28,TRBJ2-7,CASSLTGAQSYEQYF
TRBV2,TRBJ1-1,CASSEAEGTAEAFF
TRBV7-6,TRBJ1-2,CASGGIYGYTF
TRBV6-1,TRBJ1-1,CASSDGTGGWNTEAFF
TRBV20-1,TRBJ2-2,CSASGTSGAENTGELFF
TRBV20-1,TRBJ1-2,CSARPPSDYYGYTF
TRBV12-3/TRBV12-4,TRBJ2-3,CASRRTASGRTDTQYF
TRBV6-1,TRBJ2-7,CASTQGHEQYF
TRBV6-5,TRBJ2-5,CASSYSSSRGLQETQYF